The 17 T cell receptor beta chains presented below share a single source sample, sequenced in a study of blood T cell repertoires in COVID-19. The table came from immunoSEQ multiplex PCR; TCRdb's copy has only in-frame clones and leaves some out. This sample yields more than 350,000 clones, of which around 91% are seen a single time; around 1% belongs to the top ten. The sequencing input was PBMCs or T cells enriched from blood (not recorded which). The receptors here all came from a man in his late teens or twenties who had recovered from COVID-19.

This clone occurred once. V usage is TRBV14 and J usage is TRBJ1-3; D uncertain. Germline loops: CDR1 SGHDN, CDR2 FVKESK. The CDR3 sequence is 12 residues long. V shed 4 bases and J shed 5 bases, with 6 bases lying between them. CDR3 sequence (DNA): TGTGCCAGCAGCCGGCACCGAAACACCATATATTTT. Protein product: CASSRHRNTIYF.

This clone came up a few times. The V and J genes are TRBV28 and TRBJ1-1, with unresolved D. Trimming stripped 10 bases from V and 10 bases from J, with 13 bases between. The CDR3 length is 10 residues. Germline CDR1 MDHEN, CDR2 SYDVKM. CDR3 sequence (DNA): TGTGCCACCTCCGGCGAGGGAGCTTTCTTT. Translation: CATSGEGAFF.

This chain links TRBV28 with TRBJ1-5; D gene ambiguous. This CDR3 spans 16 amino acids. The germline V gene encodes CDR1 MDHEN and CDR2 SYDVKM. V was cut by 3 bases and J by 0 bases, with 12 bases left in between. The CDR3 is CASSFVRGNSNQPQHF. The CDR3 nucleotides are TGTGCCAGCAGTTTTGTCCGAGGGAATAGCAATCAGCCCCAGCATTTT.

V is TRBV7-6 and J is TRBJ1-6; perhaps TRBD1 as D (6 bases). The CDR3 has 15 residues. Trimming shortened V by 0 bases and J by 3 bases, and 6 bases separated the two germline ends. CDR1 is SGHVS and CDR2 is FNYEAQ in the germline V gene. CDR3: CASSLARGYNSPLHF. The CDR3 DNA reads TGTGCCAGCAGCTTAGCCAGGGGCTATAATTCACCCCTCCACTTT.

The chain combines TRBV6-5 with TRBJ1-2; 9 nucleotides line up with TRBD1. V gave up 2 bases and J gave up 6 bases; unmatched junction bases: 4. Germline V gene sequence: CDR1 MNHEY, CDR2 SVGAGI. The CDR3 is 14 amino acids. The CDR3 DNA sequence: TGTGCCAGCAGTTACGAAAACAGGGGGCATGGCTACACCTTC. It translates to CASSYENRGHGYTF.

The chain is built from TRBV19 and TRBJ2-7; perhaps TRBD2 as D (5 bases). Germline-derived CDR1 and CDR2 are LNHDA and SQIVND (reference sequence). Trimming shortened V by 3 bases and J by 1 base, and 13 bases separated the two germline ends. The CDR3 has 15 amino acids. The CDR3 nucleotides are TGTGCCAGTAGTATCGACTATTCATCATCCTACGAGCAGTACTTC. Residues: CASSIDYSSSYEQYF. Complete variable domain (other parts from reference TRBV19 and TRBJ2-7): DGGITQSPKYLFRKEGQNVTLSCEQNLNHDAMYWYRQDPGQGLRLIYYSQIVNDFQKGDIAEGYSVSREKKESFPLTVTSAQKNPTAFYLCASSIDYSSSYEQYFGPGTRLTVT.

This chain's CDR3 is CASSLTAGTNYGYTF. For the CDR3, the DNA is TGTGCCAGCAGCTTAACGGCAGGAACTAACTATGGCTACACCTTC. This chain joins TRBV7-9 and TRBJ1-2; D gene unclear. The CDR3 covers 15 residues. Germline loops: CDR1 SEHNR, CDR2 FQNEAQ (reference sequence). The V and J ends lost 2 bases and 0 bases respectively, with 10 bases between them.

The chain carries TRBV6-4 and TRBJ2-3; D perhaps matches TRBD2 (6 bases). V was clipped by 0 bases and J by 4 bases, with 14 bases between them. This CDR3 spans 16 amino acids. Germline lookup yields CDR1 MRHNA and CDR2 SNTAGT. The DNA for the CDR3 is TGTGCCAGCAGTGACTCACTCGGGGGAGGCGCAGATACGCAGTATTTT. Protein product: CASSDSLGGGADTQYF.

The CDR3 spells CASSSQGDQPQHF. As DNA, the CDR3 is TGTGCCAGCAGTAGCCAGGGGGATCAGCCCCAGCATTTT. This chain connects TRBV2 to TRBJ1-5, with 7 bases that match TRBD1. Germline CDR1 reads SNHLY; CDR2 reads FYNNEI. J lost 5 bases, V lost 5 bases, and 3 bases had no gene match. CDR3 length: 13 residues.

This sequence joins TRBV30 and TRBJ2-1; D might be TRBD2 (6 bases). CDR1 GTSNPN and CDR2 SVGIG come from the germline V gene (reference sequence). The germline V and J ends were trimmed by 5 bases and 13 bases, with 18 bases remaining between them. The CDR3 length is 12 residues. This CDR3 reads CAWDHTMGLQFF. The CDR3 DNA reads as TGTGCCTGGGACCATACTATGGGACTTCAGTTCTTC. The entire variable domain, with the rest obtained from reference TRBV30 and TRBJ2-1, is as follows: SQTIHQWPATLVQPVGSPLSLECTVEGTSNPNLYWYRQAAGRGLQLLFYSVGIGQISSEVPQNLSASRPQDRQFILSSKKLLLSDSGFYLCAWDHTMGLQFFGPGTRLTVL.

This chain uses TRBV2 with TRBJ2-7; TRBD1 matches at 8 bases. After removal of 0 bases from V and 3 bases from J, the junction contained 7 bases not matched to a gene. The CDR3 has 16 amino acids. CDR1 SNHLY and CDR2 FYNNEI come from the germline V gene. The CDR3 DNA reads TGTGCCAGCAGTGAAGCGGGCAGGGGGCCGCTCTACGAGCAGTACTTC. This gives the protein CASSEAGRGPLYEQYF.

This chain links TRBV28 with TRBJ2-7; 12 bases map to TRBD2. V was clipped by 6 bases and J by 5 bases; unmatched bases: 5. The V gene's germline CDR1 is MDHEN and CDR2 SYDVKM. The CDR3 runs 14 residues. The CDR3: CASSLPSGRDEQYF. Here the CDR3 DNA reads TGTGCCAGCAGCTTACCTAGCGGGAGGGACGAGCAGTACTTC.

This clone was counted once. The chain has TRBV15 and TRBJ1-4, with TRBD1 matching over 7 bases. The germline CDR1 and CDR2 sequences are LNHNV and YYDKDF (reference sequence). The CDR3 has 14 residues. After removal of 5 bases from V and 8 bases from J, the junction contained 8 bases not matched to a gene. The chain's CDR3 is CATSVYRGQEKLFF. The CDR3, as DNA: TGTGCCACCAGCGTCTACAGGGGACAGGAAAAACTGTTTTTT.

The chain carries TRBV5-1 and TRBJ2-2; 14 positions agree with TRBD2. The CDR3 runs to 18 residues. Per the germline V gene, CDR1 is SGHRS and CDR2 is YFSETQ. V was pared by 0 bases and J by 6 bases, with 7 bases of the junction left unmatched. The CDR3 is CASSLDGTSGSPAGELFF. CDR3 nucleotide sequence: TGCGCCAGCAGCTTGGACGGGACTAGCGGGAGCCCCGCCGGGGAGCTGTTTTTT.

The V call is TRBV5-4, the J call TRBJ2-1, with a weak D call TRBD2 (5 bases). Germline lookup yields CDR1 SGHNT and CDR2 YYREEE (reference sequence). V was clipped by 4 bases and J by 12 bases, with 23 bases between them. This CDR3 contains 15 residues. The DNA of the CDR3 is TGTGCCAGCAGCCTAGGGAGTATCGCGGGCGACGGGCAGTTCTTC. Protein product: CASSLGSIAGDGQFF.

The rearrangement links TRBV6-6 to TRBJ1-5, with D unclear. CDR3 length equals 13 residues. The V and J ends lost 6 bases and 9 bases respectively, with 15 bases between them. CDR1 and CDR2 from the germline V gene are MNHNY and SVGAGI (reference sequence). The CDR3 nucleotides read TGTGCCAGCAGCTCCGAGGCCACTTGGCCCCAGCATTTT. Translating it yields CASSSEATWPQHF.

This CDR3 reads CASSLASSYNEQFF. DNA of the CDR3: TGTGCCAGCAGTTTAGCTAGCTCCTACAATGAGCAGTTCTTC. The gene calls are TRBV27 and TRBJ2-1; D remains ambiguous. Germline V gene lookup returns CDR1 MNHEY and CDR2 SMNVEV (reference sequence). The V and J ends lost 2 bases and 0 bases respectively, with 5 bases between them. The CDR3 is made up of 14 amino acids.